This entry describes one TCR beta chain. Which antigen it targets is not known. No per-base quality is available; no much larger clone lies one base away. The data were obtained in a study of T cell responses to AZD1222 COVID-19 vaccine (dated by TCRdb to the early 2020s). About the full investigation: AZD1222 recipients given second doses at about 4 weeks or at about 12 weeks were pooled, since spike-specific TCR depth and breadth were not found to differ between the two schedules. TCR sequencing covered some 250 trial participants: 200 to 210 given two doses of AZD1222 and 26 given two doses of MenACWY control vaccine. Trial participants were enrolled by age into 18-55, 56-69 and 70-plus year subgroups, with approximately 150, 28 and 58 TCR-sequenced participants respectively.

The investigation overall reported the following: Most participants were white British and females outnumbered males, and the authors suggested that clonal diversity may have been underestimated. Reportedly, almost half of the unique spike-specific TCRs recognized epitopes lying outside the regions that are mutated in the B.1.351 and B.1.1.7 variants. No day 14 peak-response samples were available, so repertoires were characterized only after the peak T cell response. Conclusions about previously exposed vaccinees were limited because only six or seven AZD1222 recipients were SARS-CoV-2 seropositive at baseline. Vaccine-associated CD4 TCRs spanned the whole spike protein, with dominant responses in regions 160-218 and 743-854. After two AZD1222 doses, spike-specific TCR breadth and depth were significantly higher than at day 0 and than in MenACWY recipients. The 56-69-year group was small, and its depth increase did not reach significance, likely because of low power.

In light of the paper, this sample's time point label describes: baseline before first vaccination. Vaccinee samples came from UK trials COV001 and COV002, including a single-blind randomized controlled phase 2/3 trial of AZD1222 (ChAdOx1 nCoV-19) in healthy adults. For TCRbeta chain sequencing, PBMC samples were collected from trial participants at day 0 and at day 28 after the second dose. The CDR3 regions of human TCRbeta chains were analyzed by immunosequencing. In the authors' own workflow: Repertoire TCRs were checked for matches against a reference library of SARS-CoV-2-specific TCRs that had been generated using the MIRA antigen-specificity platform. Breadth was defined as the fraction of unique TCRs that were SARS-CoV-2-associated, and depth was defined as the fraction of total T cells that were SARS-CoV-2-associated. Using the MIRA data, each spike-specific TCR was mapped to the spike region that the TCR reacts to and placed in a CD4 or CD8 class. Log10-transformed breadth and depth values were compared by one-way ANOVA with Sidak's multiple comparisons tests. The table was pulled from immuneACCESS by TCRdb, which kept in-frame rearrangements only. Such tables lose some clones; where checked, under half of the loss comes from unresolved V genes, and the rest has no known cause. V and J calls and clone size are those listed in that table; D and trimming were worked out from the DNA. The sample records about 140,000 clones, approximately 90% of which are singletons. 2.5% to 3% of the sample belongs to the ten largest clones.

Per the germline V gene, MNHEY is the CDR1 and SVGAGI is the CDR2. From its cysteine to its phenylalanine, the CDR3 spans 15 amino acids. Here the CDR3 DNA is all that survives: 45 bases in frame from base 1. Deletion took 3 bases off V and 5 bases off J, with a span of 15 bases between the germline ends. The receptor comes from an adult in good health. This chain is built from TRBV6-5 and TRBJ2-3; D gene: possibly TRBD2, on 5 matching bases. The sequencing used peripheral blood, collected on day 0 of AZD1222 vaccination. In nucleotide form, the sequence is TGTGCCAGCAGTTATAGCGCGGTTCGGGTAGATACGCAGTATTTT. It codes for CASSYSAVRVDTQYF.